This T cell receptor (beta chain) derives from a study of cytomegalovirus exposure and HLA in healthy donors. The V and J ends lost 0 bases and 7 bases, in that order; junction bases with no gene match: 5. Looked up from germline, CDR1 is KGHSH and CDR2 is LQKENI. The CDR3 extends over 16 amino acids. Donors were drawn from the 120-subject validation cohort, separate from the approximately 620-subject first cohort. Here immunoSEQ multiplex PCR was the method, and the copy in TCRdb shows in-frame clones only, minus some. Of about 240,000 clones detected, approximately 84% appear once; the ten largest clones hold 0.95% to 1.5%.

This clonotype was obtained from a woman between 25 and 40 years old in good health and CMV-seropositive. The genes are TRBV18 and TRBJ2-3; 12 bases are a match to TRBD1. The material sequenced was PBMCs. The CDR3 loop is CASSPPFGTGGHTQYF. Written as DNA, the CDR3 is TGTGCCAGCTCACCACCGTTCGGGACAGGGGGCCATACGCAGTATTTT.